This T cell receptor (beta chain) was obtained from a study of blood T cell repertoires in COVID-19. For the study at large: The United States, Italy and Spain provided the acute and convalescent COVID-19 samples.

Repertoires were generated with immunoSEQ multiplex PCR, while TCRdb's copy carries only in-frame clones and drops some. Of hundreds of thousands of clones in the sample, less than 85% were seen once. Trimming stripped 8 bases from V and 4 bases from J, with 14 bases between. Germline assignment: CDR1 WNHNN and CDR2 SYGVQD (reference sequence). The CDR3 covers 13 residues. The gene calls are TRBV10-1 and TRBJ1-1, with D tentatively TRBD1 (6 bases). The sequencing input was peripheral blood. The clonotype was recovered from a woman of 80 years or more with acute or convalescent COVID-19. Here the CDR3 DNA reads TGCGCCAGCGGACCAGGGGTACGCACTGAAGCTTTCTTT. This translates into CASGPGVRTEAFF.